Listed below are T cell receptor beta chains from one sample, sequenced in a study of cytomegalovirus exposure and HLA in healthy donors. Assay: immunoSEQ multiplex PCR; the TCRdb copy retains only in-frame clones and omits some. Among about 170,000 clones listed, 70% to 80% were seen once. The sequenced material came from PBMCs. The receptors were gathered from a woman in her thirties in good health and CMV-seropositive. Both conserved end residues are part of each CDR3. The order of the fields is D gene, J gene, V gene, clone size, CDR3 protein, CDR3 DNA. The D gene is left open where the match is weak. Clone size, where shown, is once, few, many, or a class for clones that have expanded.

TRBD1	TRBJ2-5	TRBV6-5	-	CASSRGPGETQYF	TGTGCCAGCAGCAGGGGGCCGGGAGAGACCCAGTACTTC
-	TRBJ2-2	TRBV7-7	-	CASSLEASSGELFF	TGTGCCAGCAGCTTAGAAGCTAGCTCCGGGGAGCTGTTTTTT
TRBD2	TRBJ2-2	TRBV9	-	CASSVASGRIGELFF	TGTGCCAGCAGCGTAGCTAGCGGGAGAATCGGGGAGCTGTTTTTT
TRBD2	TRBJ2-1	TRBV5-1	-	CASSLGPSGGFNEQFF	TGCGCCAGCAGCTTGGGGCCTAGCGGGGGGTTCAATGAGCAGTTCTTC
-	TRBJ2-2	TRBV25-1	-	CASIQGNTGELFF	TGTGCCAGCATTCAGGGGAACACCGGGGAGCTGTTTTTT
TRBD1	TRBJ1-2	TRBV19	-	CASSSNRDRLYGYTF	TGTGCCAGTAGTTCGAACCGGGACAGGCTTTATGGCTACACCTTC
-	TRBJ2-1	TRBV7-8	once	CASTPPGSYNEQFF	TGTGCCAGCACCCCGCCCGGCTCCTACAATGAGCAGTTCTTC
TRBD2	TRBJ2-5	TRBV5-1	-	CASSPLGLAGQETQYF	TGCGCCAGCAGCCCACTGGGACTAGCGGGACAAGAGACCCAGTACTTC
-	TRBJ2-3	TRBV7-8	-	CASTLGRATDTQYF	TGTGCCAGCACCTTAGGCAGGGCCACAGATACGCAGTATTTT
-	TRBJ1-2	TRBV14	-	CASSPGRYYGYTF	TGTGCCAGCAGCCCAGGGCGGTACTATGGCTACACCTTC
-	TRBJ2-7	TRBV10-3	-	CAISPQVMYEQYF	TGTGCCATCAGCCCACAGGTTATGTACGAGCAGTACTTC
-	TRBJ2-1	TRBV13	-	CASSSPSTSNEQFF	TGTGCCAGCAGCTCCCCATCGACTAGCAATGAGCAGTTCTTC
TRBD1	TRBJ1-2	TRBV14	few	CASSGRTGQYWHYGYTF	TGTGCCAGCAGCGGCCGGACAGGGCAATATTGGCACTATGGCTACACCTTC
TRBD1	TRBJ1-1	TRBV7-9	-	CASSRGTGGVMNTEAFF	TGTGCCAGCAGCCGAGGGACAGGTGGGGTCATGAACACTGAAGCTTTCTTT
-	TRBJ2-3	TRBV9	-	CASSVVAPGTDTQYF	TGTGCCAGCAGCGTAGTCGCCCCAGGAACAGATACGCAGTATTTT
-	TRBJ1-5	TRBV7-9	-	CASTQGYSNQPQHF	TGTGCCAGCACCCAGGGCTATAGCAATCAGCCCCAGCATTTT
-	TRBJ2-3	TRBV10-3	few	CAIKSGPDTQYF	TGTGCCATCAAAAGCGGGCCAGATACGCAGTATTTT